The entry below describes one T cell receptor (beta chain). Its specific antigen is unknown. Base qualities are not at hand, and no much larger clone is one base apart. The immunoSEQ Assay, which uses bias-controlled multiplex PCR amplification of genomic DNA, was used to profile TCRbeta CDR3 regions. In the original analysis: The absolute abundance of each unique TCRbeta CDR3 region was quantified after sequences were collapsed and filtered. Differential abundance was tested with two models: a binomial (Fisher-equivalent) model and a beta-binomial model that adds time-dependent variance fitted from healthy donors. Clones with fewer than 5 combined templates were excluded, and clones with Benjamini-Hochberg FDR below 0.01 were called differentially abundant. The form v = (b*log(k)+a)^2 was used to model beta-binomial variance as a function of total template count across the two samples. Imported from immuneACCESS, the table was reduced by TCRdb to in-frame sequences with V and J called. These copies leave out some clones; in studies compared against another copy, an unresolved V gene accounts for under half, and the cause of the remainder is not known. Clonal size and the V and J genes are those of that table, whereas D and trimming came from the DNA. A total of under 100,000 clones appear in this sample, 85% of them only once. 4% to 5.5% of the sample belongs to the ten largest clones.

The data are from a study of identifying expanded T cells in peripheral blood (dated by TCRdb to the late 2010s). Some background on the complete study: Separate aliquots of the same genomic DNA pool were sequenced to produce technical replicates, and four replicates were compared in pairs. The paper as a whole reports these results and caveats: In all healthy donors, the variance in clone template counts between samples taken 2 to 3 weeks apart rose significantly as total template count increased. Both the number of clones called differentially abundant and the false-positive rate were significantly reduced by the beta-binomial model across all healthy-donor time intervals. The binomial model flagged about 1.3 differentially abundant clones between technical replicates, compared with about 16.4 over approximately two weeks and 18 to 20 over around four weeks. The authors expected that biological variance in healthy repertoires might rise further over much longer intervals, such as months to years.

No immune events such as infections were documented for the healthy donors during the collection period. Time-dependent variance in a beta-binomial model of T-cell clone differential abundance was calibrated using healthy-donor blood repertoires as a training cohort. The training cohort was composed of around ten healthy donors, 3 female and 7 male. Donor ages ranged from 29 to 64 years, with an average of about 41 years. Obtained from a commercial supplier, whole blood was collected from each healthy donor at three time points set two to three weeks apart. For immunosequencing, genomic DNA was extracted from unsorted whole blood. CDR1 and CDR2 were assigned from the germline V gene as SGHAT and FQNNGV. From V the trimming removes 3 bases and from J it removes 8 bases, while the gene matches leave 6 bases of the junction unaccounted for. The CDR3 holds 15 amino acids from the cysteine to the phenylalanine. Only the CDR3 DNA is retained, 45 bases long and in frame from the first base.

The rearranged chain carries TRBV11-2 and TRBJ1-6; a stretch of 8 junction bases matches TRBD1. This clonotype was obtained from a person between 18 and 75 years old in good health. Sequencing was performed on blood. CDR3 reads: CASSFGTGLHSPLHF. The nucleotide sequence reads TGTGCCAGCAGCTTCGGGACAGGCTTACATTCACCCCTCCACTTT.